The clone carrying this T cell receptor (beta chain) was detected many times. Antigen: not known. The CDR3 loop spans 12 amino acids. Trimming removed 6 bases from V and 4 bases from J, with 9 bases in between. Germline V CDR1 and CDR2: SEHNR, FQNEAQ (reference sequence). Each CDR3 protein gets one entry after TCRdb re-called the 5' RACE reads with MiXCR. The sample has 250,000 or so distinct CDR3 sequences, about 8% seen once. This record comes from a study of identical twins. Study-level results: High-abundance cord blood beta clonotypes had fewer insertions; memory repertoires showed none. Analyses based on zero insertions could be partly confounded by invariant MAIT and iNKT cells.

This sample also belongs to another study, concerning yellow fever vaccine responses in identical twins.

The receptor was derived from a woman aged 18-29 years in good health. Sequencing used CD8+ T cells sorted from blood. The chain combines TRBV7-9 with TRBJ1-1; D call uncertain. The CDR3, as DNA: TGTGCCAGCAGGGCGTGGGGCACTGAAGCTTTCTTT. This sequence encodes CASRAWGTEAFF.